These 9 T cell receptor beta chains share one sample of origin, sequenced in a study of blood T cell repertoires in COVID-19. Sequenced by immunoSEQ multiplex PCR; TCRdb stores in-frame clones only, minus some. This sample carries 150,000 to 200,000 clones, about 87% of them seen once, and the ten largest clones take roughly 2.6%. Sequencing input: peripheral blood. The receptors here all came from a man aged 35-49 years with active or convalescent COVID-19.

The CDR3 nucleotides read TGTGCCAGCAGCTCGCTTACAGGGGATGAAGCTTTCTTT. It is translated as CASSSLTGDEAFF. The rearrangement links TRBV5-6 to TRBJ1-1; 7 bases match TRBD1. With 3 bases clipped from V and 7 bases from J, the junction kept 6 bases outside the gene matches. Germline CDR1 is SGHDT and CDR2 is YYEEEE. This CDR3 region has 13 residues.

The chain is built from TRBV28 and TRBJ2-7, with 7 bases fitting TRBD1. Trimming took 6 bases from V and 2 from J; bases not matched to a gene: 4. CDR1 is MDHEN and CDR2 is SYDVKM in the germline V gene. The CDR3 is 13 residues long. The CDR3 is CASRTGLTYEQYF. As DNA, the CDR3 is TGTGCCAGCAGGACAGGGCTTACCTACGAGCAGTACTTC.

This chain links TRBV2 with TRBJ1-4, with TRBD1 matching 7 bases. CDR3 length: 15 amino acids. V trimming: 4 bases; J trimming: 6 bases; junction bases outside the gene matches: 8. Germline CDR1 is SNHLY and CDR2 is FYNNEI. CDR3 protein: CASSGQGVGYEKLFF. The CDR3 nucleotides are TGTGCCAGCAGTGGTCAGGGGGTAGGGTATGAAAAACTGTTTTTT.

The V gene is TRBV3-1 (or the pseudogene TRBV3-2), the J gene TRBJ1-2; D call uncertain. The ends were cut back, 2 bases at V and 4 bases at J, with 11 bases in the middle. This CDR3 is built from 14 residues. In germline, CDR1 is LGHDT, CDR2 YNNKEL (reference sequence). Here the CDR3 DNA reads TGTGCCAGCAGCCAACTCACCCTAAGCTATGGCTACACCTTC. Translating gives CASSQLTLSYGYTF.

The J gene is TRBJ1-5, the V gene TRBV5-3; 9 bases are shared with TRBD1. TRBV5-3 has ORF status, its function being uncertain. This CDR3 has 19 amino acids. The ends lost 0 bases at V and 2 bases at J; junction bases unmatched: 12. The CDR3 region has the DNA TGTGCCAGAAGCTTGGGTAAACGGGACAGGGAAGGGGGCAATCAGCCCCAGCATTTT. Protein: CARSLGKRDREGGNQPQHF.

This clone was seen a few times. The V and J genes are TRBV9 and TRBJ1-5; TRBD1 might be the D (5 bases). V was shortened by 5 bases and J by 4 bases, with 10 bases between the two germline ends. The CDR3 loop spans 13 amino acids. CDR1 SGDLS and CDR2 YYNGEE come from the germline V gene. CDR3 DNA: TGTGCCAGCAGTAGGACAATTAATCAGCCCCAGCATTTT. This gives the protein CASSRTINQPQHF.

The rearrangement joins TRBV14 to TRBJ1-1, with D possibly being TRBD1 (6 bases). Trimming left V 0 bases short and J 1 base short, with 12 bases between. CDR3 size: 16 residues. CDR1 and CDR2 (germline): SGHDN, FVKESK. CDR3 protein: CASSQDPGHPNTEAFF. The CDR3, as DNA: TGTGCCAGCAGCCAAGACCCGGGACATCCGAACACTGAAGCTTTCTTT.

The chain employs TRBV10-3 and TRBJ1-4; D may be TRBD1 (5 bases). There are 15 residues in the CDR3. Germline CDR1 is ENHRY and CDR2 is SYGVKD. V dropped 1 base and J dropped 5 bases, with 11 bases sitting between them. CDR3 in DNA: TGTGCCATCAGTGAGTACGGTCAGGGAAATGAAAAACTGTTTTTT. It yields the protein CAISEYGQGNEKLFF.

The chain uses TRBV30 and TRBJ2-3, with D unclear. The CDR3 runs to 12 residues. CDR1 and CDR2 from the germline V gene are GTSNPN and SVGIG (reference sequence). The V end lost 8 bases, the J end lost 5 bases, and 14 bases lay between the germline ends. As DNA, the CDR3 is TGTGCCCTCTCGCGGAAACTAGATACGCAGTATTTT. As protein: CALSRKLDTQYF.